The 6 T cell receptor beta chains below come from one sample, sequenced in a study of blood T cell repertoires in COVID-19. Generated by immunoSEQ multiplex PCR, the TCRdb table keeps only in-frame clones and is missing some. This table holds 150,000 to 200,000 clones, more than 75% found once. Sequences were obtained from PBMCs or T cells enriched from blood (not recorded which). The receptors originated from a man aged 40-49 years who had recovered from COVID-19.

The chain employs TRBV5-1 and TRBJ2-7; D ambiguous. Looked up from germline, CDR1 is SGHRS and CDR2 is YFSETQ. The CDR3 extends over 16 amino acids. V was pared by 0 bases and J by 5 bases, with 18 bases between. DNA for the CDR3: TGCGCCAGCAGCTTGGCGCTAGAGCACACCGCGGACGAGCAGTACTTC. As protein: CASSLALEHTADEQYF.

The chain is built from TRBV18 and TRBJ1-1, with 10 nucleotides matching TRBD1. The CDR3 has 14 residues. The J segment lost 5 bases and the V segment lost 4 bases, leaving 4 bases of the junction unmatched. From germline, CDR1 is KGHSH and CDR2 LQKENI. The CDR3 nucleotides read TGTGCCAGCTCACGAGGACAGGGGGGGACTGAAGCTTTCTTT. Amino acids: CASSRGQGGTEAFF.

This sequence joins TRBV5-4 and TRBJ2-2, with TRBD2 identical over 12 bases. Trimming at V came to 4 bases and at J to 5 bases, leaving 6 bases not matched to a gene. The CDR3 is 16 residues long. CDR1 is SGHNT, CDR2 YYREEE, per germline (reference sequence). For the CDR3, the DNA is TGTGCCAGCAGCCGCACTAGCGGGGGGCGGACCGGGGAGCTGTTTTTT. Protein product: CASSRTSGGRTGELFF.

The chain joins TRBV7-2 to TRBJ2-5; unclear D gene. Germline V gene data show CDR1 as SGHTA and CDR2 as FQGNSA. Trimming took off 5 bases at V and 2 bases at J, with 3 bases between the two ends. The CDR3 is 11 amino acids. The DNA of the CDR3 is TGTGCCAGCAGCCAACAAGAGACCCAGTACTTC. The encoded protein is CASSQQETQYF.

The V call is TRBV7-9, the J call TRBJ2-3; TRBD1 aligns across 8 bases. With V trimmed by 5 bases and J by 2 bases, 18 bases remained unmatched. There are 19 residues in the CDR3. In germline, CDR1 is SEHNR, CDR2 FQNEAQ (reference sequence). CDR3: CASSPKGRTGKGITDTQYF. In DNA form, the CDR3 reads TGTGCCAGCAGCCCAAAAGGTCGGACAGGGAAGGGGATCACAGATACGCAGTATTTT. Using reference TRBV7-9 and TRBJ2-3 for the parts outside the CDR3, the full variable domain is DTGVSQNPRHKITKRGQNVTFRCDPISEHNRLYWYRQTLGQGPEFLTYFQNEAQLEKSRLLSDRFSAERPKGSFSTLEIQRTEQGDSAMYLCASSPKGRTGKGITDTQYFGPGTRLTVL.

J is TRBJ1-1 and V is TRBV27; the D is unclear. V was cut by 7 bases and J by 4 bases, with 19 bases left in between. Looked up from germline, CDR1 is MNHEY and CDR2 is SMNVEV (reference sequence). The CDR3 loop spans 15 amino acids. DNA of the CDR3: TGTGCCAGCAAGGCGATAATTACTTCGGGCACTGAAGCTTTCTTT. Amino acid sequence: CASKAIITSGTEAFF.